This T cell receptor (beta chain) was identified during a study of blood T cell repertoires in COVID-19. Turning to the study itself: T cells, B-cell-depleted T cells, or PBMCs supplied cDNA or gDNA.

This clone was found once. The germline gives CDR1 SEHNR, CDR2 FQNEAQ (reference sequence). V dropped 5 bases and J dropped 5; count of bases not matched to a gene: 9. This CDR3 has 15 residues. As processed by the authors: Amplified reference gene primers provided the basis for estimating nucleated cell counts. The method was immunoSEQ multiplex PCR; TCRdb's version includes in-frame clones alone and lacks a portion of them. The D gene and trimming were derived from the DNA, and the V and J assignments and clone size from that table. This sample carries 100,000 or so clones, around nine tenths of them seen once, and the ten largest clones take 3% to 4%.

The sequence was collected from a woman aged 50 to 60 in a cohort sampled during active COVID-19. Specimen: peripheral blood. V and J are TRBV7-9 and TRBJ1-1; 9 bases fit TRBD1. Here the CDR3 DNA reads TGTGCCAGCAGCAGAGCCGGGACAGGGACGACTGAAGCTTTCTTT. This translates into CASSRAGTGTTEAFF.